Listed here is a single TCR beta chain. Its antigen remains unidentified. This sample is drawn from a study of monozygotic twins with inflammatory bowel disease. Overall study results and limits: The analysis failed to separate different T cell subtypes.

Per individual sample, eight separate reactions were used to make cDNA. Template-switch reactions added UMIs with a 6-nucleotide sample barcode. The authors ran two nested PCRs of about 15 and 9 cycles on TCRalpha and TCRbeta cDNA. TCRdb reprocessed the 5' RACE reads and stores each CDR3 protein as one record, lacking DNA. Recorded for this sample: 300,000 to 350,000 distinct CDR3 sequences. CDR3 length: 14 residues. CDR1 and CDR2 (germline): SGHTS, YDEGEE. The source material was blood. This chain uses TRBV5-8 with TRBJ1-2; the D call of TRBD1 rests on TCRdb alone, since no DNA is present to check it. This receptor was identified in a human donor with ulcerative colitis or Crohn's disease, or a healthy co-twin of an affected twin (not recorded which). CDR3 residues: CASSLDRGFGGYTF.